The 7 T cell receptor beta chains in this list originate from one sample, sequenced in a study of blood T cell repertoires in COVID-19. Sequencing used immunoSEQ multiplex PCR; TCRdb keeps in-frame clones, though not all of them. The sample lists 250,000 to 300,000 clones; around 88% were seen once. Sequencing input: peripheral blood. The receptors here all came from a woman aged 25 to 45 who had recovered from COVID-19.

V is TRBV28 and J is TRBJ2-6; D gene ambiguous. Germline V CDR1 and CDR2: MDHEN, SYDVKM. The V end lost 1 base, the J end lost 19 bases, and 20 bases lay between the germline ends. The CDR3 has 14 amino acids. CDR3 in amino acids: CASSLSRILAGLTF. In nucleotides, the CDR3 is TGTGCCAGCAGTTTATCTCGTATTCTGGCAGGTCTCACTTTC.

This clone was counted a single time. CDR3 loop: CASRTTGVPSGELFF. The CDR3, as DNA: TGTGCCAGCAGAACGACAGGGGTCCCGTCCGGGGAGCTGTTTTTT. The chain employs TRBV28 and TRBJ2-2, with 8 bases lining up with TRBD1. V lost 6 bases, J lost 6 bases, and 9 bases stayed unmatched. CDR1 is MDHEN, CDR2 SYDVKM, per germline. This CDR3 region has 15 residues.

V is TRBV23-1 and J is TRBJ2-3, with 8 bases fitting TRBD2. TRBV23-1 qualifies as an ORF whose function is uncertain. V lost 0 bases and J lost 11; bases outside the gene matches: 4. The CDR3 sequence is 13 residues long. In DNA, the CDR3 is TGCGCCAGCAGTCAATCGCAACTAGCGGAGCAGTATTTT. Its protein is CASSQSQLAEQYF.

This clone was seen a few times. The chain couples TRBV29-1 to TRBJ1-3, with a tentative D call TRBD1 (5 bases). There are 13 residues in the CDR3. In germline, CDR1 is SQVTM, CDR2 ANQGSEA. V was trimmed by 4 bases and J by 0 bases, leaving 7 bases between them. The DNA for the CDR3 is TGCAGCGTTGGGGGCCCCTCTGGAAACACCATATATTTT. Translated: CSVGGPSGNTIYF.

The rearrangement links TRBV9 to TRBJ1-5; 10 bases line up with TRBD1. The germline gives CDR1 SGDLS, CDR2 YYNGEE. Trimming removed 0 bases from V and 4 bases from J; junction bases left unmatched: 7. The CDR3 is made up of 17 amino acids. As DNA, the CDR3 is TGTGCCAGCAGCGTAGTATGGGACAGGGGATCTAATCAGCCCCAGCATTTT. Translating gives CASSVVWDRGSNQPQHF.

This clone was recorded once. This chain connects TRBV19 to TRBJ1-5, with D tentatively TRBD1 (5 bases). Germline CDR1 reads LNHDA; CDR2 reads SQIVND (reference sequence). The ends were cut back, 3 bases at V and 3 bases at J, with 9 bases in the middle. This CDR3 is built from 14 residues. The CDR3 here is CASSITGYNQPQHF. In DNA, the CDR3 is TGTGCCAGTAGTATCACAGGATACAATCAGCCCCAGCATTTT.

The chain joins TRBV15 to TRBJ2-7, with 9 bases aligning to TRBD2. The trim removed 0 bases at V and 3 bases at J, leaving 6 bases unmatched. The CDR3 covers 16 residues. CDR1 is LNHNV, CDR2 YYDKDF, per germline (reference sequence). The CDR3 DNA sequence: TGTGCCACCAGCAGAGATAAGTATAGCGGGGGCTACGAGCAGTACTTC. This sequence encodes CATSRDKYSGGYEQYF.